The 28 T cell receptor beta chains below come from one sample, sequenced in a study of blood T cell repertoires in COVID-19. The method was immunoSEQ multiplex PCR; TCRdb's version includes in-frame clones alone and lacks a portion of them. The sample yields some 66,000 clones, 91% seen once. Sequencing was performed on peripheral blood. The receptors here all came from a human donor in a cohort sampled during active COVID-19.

Here the CDR3 reads CASSIQYLSGNEQFF. The DNA of the CDR3 is TGTGCCAGTAGTATACAATACCTATCGGGGAATGAGCAGTTCTTC. The rearrangement links TRBV19 to TRBJ2-1, with D perhaps matching TRBD2 (5 bases). The CDR3 extends over 15 amino acids. The V gene lost 2 bases and the J gene lost 7 bases, with 15 bases spanning the gap. Germline CDR1 and CDR2: LNHDA and SQIVND (reference sequence).

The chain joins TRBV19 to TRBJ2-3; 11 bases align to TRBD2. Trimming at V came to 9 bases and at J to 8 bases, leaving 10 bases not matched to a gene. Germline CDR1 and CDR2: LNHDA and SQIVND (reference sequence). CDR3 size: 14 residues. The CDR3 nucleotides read TGTGCCAGCGCAATTAGCGGGGGGGCCGGTACGCAGTATTTT. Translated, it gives CASAISGGAGTQYF.

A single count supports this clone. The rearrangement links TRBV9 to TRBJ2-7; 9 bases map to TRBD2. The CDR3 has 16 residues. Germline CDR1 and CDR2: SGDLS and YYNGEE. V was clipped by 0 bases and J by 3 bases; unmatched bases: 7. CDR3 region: CASSVGPSGIDYEQYF. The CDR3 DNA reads TGTGCCAGCAGCGTAGGTCCTAGCGGGATAGACTACGAGCAGTACTTC.

CDR3 amino acids: CASFWEGLYNEQFF. The CDR3 bases are TGTGCCAGTTTTTGGGAGGGCCTCTACAATGAGCAGTTCTTC. The chain joins TRBV19 to TRBJ2-1; 7 bases match TRBD2. Trimming took 8 bases from V and 3 from J; bases not matched to a gene: 7. CDR3 length: 14 residues. The germline V gene has CDR1 LNHDA and CDR2 SQIVND (reference sequence).

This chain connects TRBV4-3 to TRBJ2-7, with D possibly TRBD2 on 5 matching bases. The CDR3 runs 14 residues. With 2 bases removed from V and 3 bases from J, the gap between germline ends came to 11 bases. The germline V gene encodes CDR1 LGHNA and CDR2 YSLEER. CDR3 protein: CASSQKGGDYEQYF. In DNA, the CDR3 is TGCGCCAGCAGCCAAAAAGGAGGTGACTACGAGCAGTACTTC.

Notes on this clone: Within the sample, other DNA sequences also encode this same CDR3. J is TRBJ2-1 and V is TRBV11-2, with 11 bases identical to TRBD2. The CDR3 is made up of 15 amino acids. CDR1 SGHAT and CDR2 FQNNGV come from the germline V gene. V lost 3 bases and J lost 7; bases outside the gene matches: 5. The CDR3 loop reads CASSFSGRAGNEQFF. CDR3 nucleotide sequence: TGTGCCAGCAGCTTTAGCGGGAGGGCGGGTAATGAGCAGTTCTTC.

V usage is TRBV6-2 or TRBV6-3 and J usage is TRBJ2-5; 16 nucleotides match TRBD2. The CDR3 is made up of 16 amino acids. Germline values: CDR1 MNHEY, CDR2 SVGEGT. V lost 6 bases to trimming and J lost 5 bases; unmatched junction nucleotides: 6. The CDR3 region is CASSPGLAGGLETQYF. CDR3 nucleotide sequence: TGTGCCAGCAGCCCGGGACTAGCGGGGGGGCTGGAGACCCAGTACTTC.

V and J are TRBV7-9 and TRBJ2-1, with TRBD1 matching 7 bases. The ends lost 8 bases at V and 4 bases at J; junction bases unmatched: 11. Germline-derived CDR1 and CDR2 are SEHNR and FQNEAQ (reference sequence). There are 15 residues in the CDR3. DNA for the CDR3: TGTGCCAGCCACTCCGGACAGGCCGTTTACAATGAGCAGTTCTTC. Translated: CASHSGQAVYNEQFF.

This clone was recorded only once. CDR3 DNA sequence: TGTGCCAGCAGTTTAGGGGGACTAGCTTCGAACACCGGGGAGCTGTTTTTT. Protein sequence: CASSLGGLASNTGELFF. The chain employs TRBV27 and TRBJ2-2; 9 nucleotides line up with TRBD2. V lost 2 bases to trimming and J lost 0 bases; unmatched junction nucleotides: 4. Germline CDR1 reads MNHEY; CDR2 reads SMNVEV (reference sequence). This CDR3 is 17 amino acids long.

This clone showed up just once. CDR3 sequence: CATRQGASYEQYF. The CDR3 nucleotides are TGTGCCACCCGACAGGGGGCTAGTTACGAGCAGTACTTC. The V call is TRBV19, the J call TRBJ2-7; 10 bases fit TRBD1. This CDR3 is built from 13 residues. CDR1 LNHDA and CDR2 SQIVND come from the germline V gene (reference sequence). The junction had 7 bases not matched to a gene; V was cut back by 10 bases and J by 4 bases.

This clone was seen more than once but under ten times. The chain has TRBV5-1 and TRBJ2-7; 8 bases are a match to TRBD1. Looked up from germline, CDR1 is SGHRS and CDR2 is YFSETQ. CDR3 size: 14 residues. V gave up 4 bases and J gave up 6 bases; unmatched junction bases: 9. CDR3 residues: CASSALSTGAEQYF. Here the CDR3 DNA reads TGCGCCAGCAGCGCCCTATCGACAGGGGCCGAGCAGTACTTC.

This chain's CDR3 is CASSYSQGARHTQYF. The CDR3, as DNA: TGTGCCAGCAGTTACTCGCAGGGGGCAAGGCATACGCAGTATTTT. The chain recombines TRBV6-5 with TRBJ2-3; 8 nucleotides line up with TRBD1. Trimming at V came to 0 bases and at J to 7 bases, leaving 6 bases not matched to a gene. Germline V gives CDR1 MNHEY, CDR2 SVGAGI. This CDR3 is 15 amino acids long.

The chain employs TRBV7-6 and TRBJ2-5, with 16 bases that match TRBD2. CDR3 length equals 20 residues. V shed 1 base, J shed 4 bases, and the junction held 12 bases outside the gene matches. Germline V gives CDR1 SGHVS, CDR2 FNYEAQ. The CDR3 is CASSLETGTSGGAAGETQYF. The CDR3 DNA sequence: TGTGCCAGCAGCTTAGAGACCGGGACTAGCGGGGGGGCGGCCGGAGAGACCCAGTACTTC. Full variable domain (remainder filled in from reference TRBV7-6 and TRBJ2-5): GAGVSQSPRYKVTKRGQDVALRCDPISGHVSLYWYRQALGQGPEFLTYFNYEAQQDKSGLPNDRFSAERPEGSISTLTIQRTEQRDSAMYRCASSLETGTSGGAAGETQYFGPGTRLLVL.

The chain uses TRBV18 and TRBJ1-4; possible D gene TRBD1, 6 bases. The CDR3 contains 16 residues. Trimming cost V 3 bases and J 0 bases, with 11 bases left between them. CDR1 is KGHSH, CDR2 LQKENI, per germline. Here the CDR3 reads CASSPADSSTNEKLFF. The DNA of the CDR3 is TGTGCCAGCTCACCGGCGGACAGCTCAACTAATGAAAAACTGTTTTTT.

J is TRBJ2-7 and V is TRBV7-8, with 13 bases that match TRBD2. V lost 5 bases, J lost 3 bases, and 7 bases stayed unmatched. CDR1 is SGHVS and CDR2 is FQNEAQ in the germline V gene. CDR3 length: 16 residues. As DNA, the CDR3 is TGTGCCAGCAGCCTCCCCGGACTAGCGGGAGTCTACGAGCAGTACTTC. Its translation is CASSLPGLAGVYEQYF.

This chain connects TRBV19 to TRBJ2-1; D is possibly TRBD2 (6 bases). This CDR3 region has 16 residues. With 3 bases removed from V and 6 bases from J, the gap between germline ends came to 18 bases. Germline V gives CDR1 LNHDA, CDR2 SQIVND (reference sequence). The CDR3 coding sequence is TGTGCCAGTAGTATTCTTTGGCGGGGAGAGTTCAATGAGCAGTTCTTC. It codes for CASSILWRGEFNEQFF.

CDR3 amino acids: CASSLLVGGETQYF. Here the CDR3 DNA reads TGTGCCAGCAGCTTGCTTGTCGGGGGGGAGACCCAGTACTTC. The rearrangement uses TRBV7-2 and TRBJ2-5; 7 bases agree with TRBD2. V lost 3 bases to trimming and J lost 5 bases; unmatched junction nucleotides: 6. The germline CDR1 and CDR2 sequences are SGHTA and FQGNSA. CDR3 length: 14 residues.

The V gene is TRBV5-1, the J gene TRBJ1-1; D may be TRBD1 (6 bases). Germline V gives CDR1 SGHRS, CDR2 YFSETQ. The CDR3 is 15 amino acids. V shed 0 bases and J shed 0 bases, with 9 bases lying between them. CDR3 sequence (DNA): TGCGCCAGCAGCTTGGATACAGGGATGAACACTGAAGCTTTCTTT. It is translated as CASSLDTGMNTEAFF.

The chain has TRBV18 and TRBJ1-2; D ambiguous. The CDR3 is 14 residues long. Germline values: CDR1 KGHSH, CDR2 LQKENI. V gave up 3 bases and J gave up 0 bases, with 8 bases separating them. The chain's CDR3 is CASSPGMANYGYTF. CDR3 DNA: TGTGCCAGCTCACCCGGGATGGCTAACTATGGCTACACCTTC.

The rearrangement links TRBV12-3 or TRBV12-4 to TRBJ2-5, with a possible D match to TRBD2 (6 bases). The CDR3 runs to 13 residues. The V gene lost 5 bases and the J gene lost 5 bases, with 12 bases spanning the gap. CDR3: CASSKTGVETQYF. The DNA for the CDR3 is TGTGCCAGCAGTAAGACGGGAGTGGAGACCCAGTACTTC.

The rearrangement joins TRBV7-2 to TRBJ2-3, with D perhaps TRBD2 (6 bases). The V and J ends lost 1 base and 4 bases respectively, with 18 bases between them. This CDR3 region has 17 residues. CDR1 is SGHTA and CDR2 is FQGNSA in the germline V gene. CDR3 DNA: TGTGCCAGCAGCTTAGGTTCTGGGGGGAGCATAGCAGATACGCAGTATTTT. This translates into CASSLGSGGSIADTQYF.

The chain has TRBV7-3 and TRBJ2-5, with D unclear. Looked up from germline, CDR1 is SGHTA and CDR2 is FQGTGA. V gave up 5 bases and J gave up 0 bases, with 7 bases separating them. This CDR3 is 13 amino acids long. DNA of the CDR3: TGTGCCAGCAGCCGCGGCCACCAAGAGACCCAGTACTTC. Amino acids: CASSRGHQETQYF. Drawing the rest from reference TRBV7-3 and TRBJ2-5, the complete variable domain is GAGVSQTPSNKVTEKGKYVELRCDPISGHTALYWYRQSLGQGPEFLIYFQGTGAADDSGLPNDRFFAVRPEGSVSTLKIQRTERGDSAVYLCASSRGHQETQYFGPGTRLLVL.

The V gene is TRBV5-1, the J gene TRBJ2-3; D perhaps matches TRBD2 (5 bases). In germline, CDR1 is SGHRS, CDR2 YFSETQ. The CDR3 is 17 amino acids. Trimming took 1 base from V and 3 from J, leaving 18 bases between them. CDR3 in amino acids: CASSLNAGSGNTDTQYF. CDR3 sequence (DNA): TGCGCCAGCAGCTTGAACGCGGGTTCAGGAAATACAGATACGCAGTATTTT.

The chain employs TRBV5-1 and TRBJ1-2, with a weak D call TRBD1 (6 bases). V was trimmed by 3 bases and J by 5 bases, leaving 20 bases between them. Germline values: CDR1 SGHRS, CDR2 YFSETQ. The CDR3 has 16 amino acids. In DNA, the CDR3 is TGCGCCAGCAGCTCCACGCCTACCGGGACACAATATGGCTACACCTTC. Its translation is CASSSTPTGTQYGYTF.

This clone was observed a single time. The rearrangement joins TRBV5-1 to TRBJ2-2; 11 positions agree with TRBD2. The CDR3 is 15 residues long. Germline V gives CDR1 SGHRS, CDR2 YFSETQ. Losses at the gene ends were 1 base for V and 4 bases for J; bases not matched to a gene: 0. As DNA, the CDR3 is TGCGCCAGCAGCTTGACTAGCGGGAGCACCGGGGAGCTGTTTTTT. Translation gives CASSLTSGSTGELFF.

The CDR3 coding sequence is TGTGCCAGCAGGAGACTAGCGGGCTACAATGAGCAGTTCTTC. Amino acid sequence: CASRRLAGYNEQFF. The chain joins TRBV6-5 to TRBJ2-1, with 10 bases lining up with TRBD2. The CDR3 sequence is 14 residues long. The germline gives CDR1 MNHEY, CDR2 SVGAGI. Trimming at V came to 6 bases and at J to 3 bases, leaving 2 bases not matched to a gene.

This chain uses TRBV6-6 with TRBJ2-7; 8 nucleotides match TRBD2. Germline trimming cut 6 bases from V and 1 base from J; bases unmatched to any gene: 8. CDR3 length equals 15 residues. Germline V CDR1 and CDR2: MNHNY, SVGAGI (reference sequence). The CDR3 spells CASRDSGTQSYEQYF. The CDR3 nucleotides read TGTGCCAGCAGGGATAGCGGGACCCAATCCTACGAGCAGTACTTC.

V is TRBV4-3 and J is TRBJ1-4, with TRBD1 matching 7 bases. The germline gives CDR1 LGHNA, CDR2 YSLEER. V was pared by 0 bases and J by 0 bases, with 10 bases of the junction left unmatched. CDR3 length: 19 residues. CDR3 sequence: CASSQELTPTGATNEKLFF. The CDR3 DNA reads TGCGCCAGCAGCCAAGAACTAACCCCAACAGGGGCAACTAATGAAAAACTGTTTTTT.